This record covers a single TCR beta chain. Its antigen is unknown. The V and J ends lost 3 bases and 6 bases respectively, with 17 bases between them. The CDR3 totals 14 residues. Germline CDR1 reads SQVTM; CDR2 reads ANQGSEA. PCRs each included synthetic TCR analog templates spiked in. This table comes from immunoSEQ multiplex PCR, and its TCRdb copy is limited to in-frame clones, with some not included. Of 70,000 to 90,000 clones in the sample, around 85% were seen once. Time point specified: pretreatment peripheral blood. The sample originates from a study of PD-L1 blockade in urothelial cancer. Study-wide context: T cells were recovered from blood samples at a median of roughly 150,000.

Study results and caveats: Stronger expansion of tumor-associated clones in blood at 3 weeks distinguished durable-benefit patients.

Specimen: PBMCs, collected around atezolizumab (anti-PD-L1) treatment. The chain uses TRBV29-1 and TRBJ2-5, with TRBD2 as a possible D gene (5 bases). This clonotype originated in a man in his 60s with urothelial cancer. The CDR3 DNA sequence: TGCAGCGTTGATAAATTTGGGAGTACGAAGACCCAGTACTTC. Amino acid sequence: CSVDKFGSTKTQYF.